This TCR beta chain was observed in a study of blood T cell repertoires in COVID-19. Original handling: Counts of nucleated cells, estimated from reference gene primer amplification, were obtained. This table comes from immunoSEQ multiplex PCR, and its TCRdb copy is limited to in-frame clones, with some not included. V, J and clone size are taken as reported in that table, and D and trimming were inferred from the DNA itself. The repertoire includes fewer than 350,000 clones, around 85% of them detected once, and under 2% sits in the top ten. The CDR3 spans 16 residues. The junction had 7 bases not matched to a gene; V was cut back by 5 bases and J by 2 bases. Germline assignment: CDR1 SGHTA and CDR2 FQGNSA.

This chain uses TRBV7-2 with TRBJ1-1; 11 nucleotides agree with TRBD1. Sequenced material: PBMCs or T cells enriched from blood (not recorded which). This receptor was identified in a woman aged 25 to 39 who had been exposed to COVID-19. The CDR3 DNA is TGTGCCAGCAGCGCGGGACAGGGGGTAATCAACACTGAAGCTTTCTTT. Residues: CASSAGQGVINTEAFF.